Listed below are T cell receptor beta chains from one sample, sequenced in a study of T cells in localized non-small cell lung cancer. Produced via immunoSEQ multiplex PCR; TCRdb's table is partial and in-frame only. The sample shows approximately 14,000 clones, roughly nine tenths of them seen only once. The sample here was peripheral blood mononuclear cells, taken before any cancer treatment. The receptors were gathered from a man aged 40 to 70 with stage III lung adenocarcinoma. CDR3s leave out the opening cysteine and the closing phenylalanine or tryptophan.

TRBV6-1 | 10 | AGDRAGNTIY
TRBV7-2 | 14 | ASSRPGLAGINEQF
TRBV19 | 16 | ASSTRQGRRASNQPQH
TRBV6-1 | 15 | ASSGFRDRGSNQPQH
TRBV6-5 | 10 | ASNGSPDTQY
TRBV28 | 15 | ASSLAQGRVTNQPQH
TRBV14 | 13 | ASSQEGTRAGGYT
TRBV28 | 12 | ASRLSGLNQPQH
TRBV10-3 | 11 | ATNQGAGYGYT
TRBV5-1 | 12 | ASSRASAGNTIY
TRBV6-5 | 10 | ASSSNKQPQH
TRBV7-9 | 13 | ASSLGESDSTEAF
TRBV5-4 | 12 | ATYRSGTPYEQY
TRBV6-6 | 9 | ASSYENEQF
TRBV4-3 | 13 | ASSRFVTGQYGYT
TRBV11-2 | 15 | ASSLEDRGLVNTEAF
TRBV7-2 | 11 | ASSGTRSDTQY
TRBV7-2 | 13 | ASSLAGGLSYEQY
TRBV4-1 | 16 | ASSQEVIGRSSYNEQF
TRBV11-3 | 14 | ASSLEGASSYNEQF
TRBV6-5 | 12 | ASSLGDSGSEQY
TRBV11-2 | 15 | ASSTFQRVAGANVLT
TRBV28 | 12 | ASSFLSAQETQY
TRBV9 | 13 | ASGGLGGSLYEQY
TRBV5-6 | 12 | ASSPGRPTGELF
TRBV7-8 | 12 | ASSLGGVSYEQY
TRBV7-9 | 10 | ASSFTGAEQF
TRBV18 | 13 | ASSPWTSGNNEQF
TRBV27 | 14 | ASSLRQSAFYNEQF
TRBV7-9 | 11 | ASSRSNTGELF
TRBV5-4 | 12 | ASSRGGGSYEQY
TRBV28 | 11 | ASSYSRVQPQH
TRBV28 | 13 | ASSPKPQVSYEQY
TRBV29-1 | 10 | SVEDPPFGYT
TRBV7-6 | 13 | ASSLAGGRAYEQY
TRBV7-9 | 13 | ASSLVSGGHYEQY
TRBV7-8 | 10 | ASSRDPYEQY
TRBV18 | 15 | ASSPQPQLLAKNIQY
TRBV29-1 | 11 | SVEGRDSYEQY
TRBV27 | 12 | ATREAEWPYEQY
TRBV30 | 13 | AWSSRDRVPQPQH
TRBV7-2 | 13 | ASSDLRTSLETQY
TRBV10-3 | 11 | AISPGSTAGYT
TRBV27 | 12 | ASSFTGEGNTIY